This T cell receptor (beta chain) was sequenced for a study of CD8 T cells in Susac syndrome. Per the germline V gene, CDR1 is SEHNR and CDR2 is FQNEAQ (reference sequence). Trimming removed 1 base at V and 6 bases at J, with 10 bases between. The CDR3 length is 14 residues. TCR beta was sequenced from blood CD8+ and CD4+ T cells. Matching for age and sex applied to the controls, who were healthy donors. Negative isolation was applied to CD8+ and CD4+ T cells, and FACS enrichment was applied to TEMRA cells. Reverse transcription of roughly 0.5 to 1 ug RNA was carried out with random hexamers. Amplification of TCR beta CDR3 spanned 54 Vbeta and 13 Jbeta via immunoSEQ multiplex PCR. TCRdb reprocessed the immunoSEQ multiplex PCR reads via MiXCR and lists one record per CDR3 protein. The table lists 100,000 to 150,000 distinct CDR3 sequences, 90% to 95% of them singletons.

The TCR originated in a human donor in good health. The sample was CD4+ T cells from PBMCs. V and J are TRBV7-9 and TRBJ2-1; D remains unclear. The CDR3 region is CASSLGGQSNEQFF. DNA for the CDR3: TGTGCCAGCAGCTTAGGGGGTCAGAGCAATGAGCAGTTCTTC.